Each of the 5 T cell receptor beta chains below was sequenced from the same sample in a study of glioma-infiltrating T cells. Amplification of TCR alpha and beta CDR3 regions from RNA used iRepertoire nested multiplex PCR. TCRdb called the multiplex PCR reads again in MiXCR, with one record for every CDR3 protein. The sample includes under 200,000 distinct CDR3 sequences, under 55% of them seen just once. The sequencing sample was made of glioma tissue, nonneoplastic brain tissue, or PBMCs (not recorded which). The receptors originated from a human donor with low-grade glioma or glioblastoma, undergoing nonglioma brain surgery, or in good health (not recorded which).

The J gene is TRBJ1-1, the V gene TRBV5-6; no reliable D call. This CDR3 contains 13 residues. V lost 1 base and J 7 bases, leaving 11 bases between the germline ends. CDR1 and CDR2 from the germline V gene are SGHDT and YYEEEE. The CDR3 here is CASSLLMEDEAFF. The CDR3 DNA reads as TGTGCCAGCAGCTTGCTTATGGAGGATGAAGCTTTCTTT.

In regard to this clonotype: This sequence may be a read error, since a much larger clone differs from it by one base. The chain is built from TRBV7-2 and TRBJ1-2; tentative D call: TRBD1 (6 bases). The CDR3 totals 15 residues. The germline V gene encodes CDR1 SGHTA and CDR2 FQGNSA. The CDR3 loop is CASSLGPGADYCYTF. DNA for the CDR3: TGTGCCAGCAGCTTAGGTCCAGGGGCGGACTATTGCTACACCTTC.

Ten or more counts support this clonotype. The V and J genes are TRBV28 and TRBJ1-5; D remains unclear. This CDR3 is 15 amino acids long. Germline V CDR1 and CDR2: MDHEN, SYDVKM. V lost 2 bases and J 3 bases, leaving 11 bases between the germline ends. Here the CDR3 reads CASSLSGGFNQPQHF. As DNA, the CDR3 is TGTGCCAGCAGTTTAAGCGGCGGATTCAATCAGCCCCAGCATTTT.

As for this clonotype: This may be a read error: a much more frequent sequence differs by one nucleotide. The genes are TRBV4-1 and TRBJ2-1, with D maybe TRBD2 (5 bases). Trimming removed 10 bases at V and 12 bases at J, with 19 bases between. Per the germline V gene, CDR1 is MGHRA and CDR2 is YSYEKL. This CDR3 spans 12 amino acids. The CDR3 sequence is CANKGTGKGQFF. CDR3 coding DNA: TGCGCCAACAAAGGAACCGGGAAAGGGCAGTTCTTC.

This clonotype was recorded a few times. The chain recombines TRBV29-1 with TRBJ2-3; D possibly corresponds to TRBD2 (6 bases). The CDR3 runs to 14 residues. Germline loops: CDR1 SQVTM, CDR2 ANQGSEA. V was shortened by 8 bases and J by 4 bases, with 19 bases between the two germline ends. CDR3: CSSDSGVPPDTQYF. Here the CDR3 DNA reads TGCAGCTCCGACTCGGGAGTTCCCCCAGATACGCAGTATTTT.